This T cell receptor beta chain was retrieved from a study of blood T cell repertoires in COVID-19. On the study more broadly: COVID-19 samples collected from the United States, Italy and Spain covered acute and convalescent phases. PBMCs, B-cell-depleted T cells, or T cells provided the cDNA or gDNA that made up the material.

Original processing methods: Scientists estimated how many nucleated cells there were by amplifying reference gene primers. The data were produced by immunoSEQ multiplex PCR, yet TCRdb's version contains in-frame clones alone and is incomplete. That table is the source of V, J and clone size, and D and trimming were worked out from the DNA. Of about 180,000 clones in the sample, approximately 90% are singletons; the top ten hold under 2%. The length of the CDR3 is 11 residues. Per the germline V gene, CDR1 is SEHNR and CDR2 is FQNEAQ (reference sequence). V shed 4 bases and J shed 4 bases, with 4 bases lying between them.

The receptor was derived from a man aged 18 to 29 who had recovered from COVID-19. The chain links TRBV7-9 to TRBJ1-2; D gene unclear. The sequenced material came from peripheral blood. This CDR3 is CASSSRYGYTF. CDR3 in DNA: TGTGCCAGCAGCTCCCGCTATGGCTACACCTTC.